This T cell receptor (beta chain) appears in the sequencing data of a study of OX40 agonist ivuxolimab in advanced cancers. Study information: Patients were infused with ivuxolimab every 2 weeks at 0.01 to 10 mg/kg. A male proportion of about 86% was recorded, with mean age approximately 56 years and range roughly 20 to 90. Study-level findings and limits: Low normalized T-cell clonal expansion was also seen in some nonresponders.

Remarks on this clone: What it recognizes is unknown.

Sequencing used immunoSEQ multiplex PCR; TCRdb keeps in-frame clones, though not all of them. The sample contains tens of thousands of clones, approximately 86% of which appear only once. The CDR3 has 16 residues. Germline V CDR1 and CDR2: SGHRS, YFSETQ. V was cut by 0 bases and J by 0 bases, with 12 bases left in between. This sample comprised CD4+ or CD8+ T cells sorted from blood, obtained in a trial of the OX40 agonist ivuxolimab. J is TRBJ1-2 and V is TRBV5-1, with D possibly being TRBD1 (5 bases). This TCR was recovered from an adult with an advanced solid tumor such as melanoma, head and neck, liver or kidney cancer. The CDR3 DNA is TGCGCCAGCAGCTTGGATGGTAGGGGAGCTAACTATGGCTACACCTTC. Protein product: CASSLDGRGANYGYTF.